The text below deals with one TCR beta chain. Its antigen remains unknown. These data come from a study of CD8+ T cells in alopecia areata. Study context: Tofacitinib administration to treated patients was oral, at 5 to 10 mg twice daily. The drug, tofacitinib, lasted 6 to 18 months, followed by 6 months off drug.

The study, taken as a whole, reports: Lesional scalp displayed greater clonality than normal scalp, most notably in alopecia totalis/universalis.

The germline V gene encodes CDR1 SGHTA and CDR2 FQGNSA. The germline V and J ends were trimmed by 1 base and 1 base, with 13 bases remaining between them. The CDR3 totals 17 residues. It was from PBMCs that CD4+ and CD8+ T cells were sorted. Sequencing used cDNA as its template, made by extracting RNA and reverse transcribing it. Profiled with immunoSEQ multiplex PCR; TCRdb holds only in-frame clones, not every one. The repertoire consists of 150,000 to 200,000 clones, with approximately 65% occurring once and the leading ten covering about an eighth. This receptor was identified in a human donor with alopecia areata. Sequenced here: CD8+ T cells sorted from blood, sampled at week 0. The chain joins TRBV7-2 to TRBJ2-2; weak D call: TRBD2 (5 bases). In nucleotides, the CDR3 is TGTGCCAGCAGCTTAGTTCCGGGATCCCTGAACACCGGGGAGCTGTTTTTT. Translating gives CASSLVPGSLNTGELFF.